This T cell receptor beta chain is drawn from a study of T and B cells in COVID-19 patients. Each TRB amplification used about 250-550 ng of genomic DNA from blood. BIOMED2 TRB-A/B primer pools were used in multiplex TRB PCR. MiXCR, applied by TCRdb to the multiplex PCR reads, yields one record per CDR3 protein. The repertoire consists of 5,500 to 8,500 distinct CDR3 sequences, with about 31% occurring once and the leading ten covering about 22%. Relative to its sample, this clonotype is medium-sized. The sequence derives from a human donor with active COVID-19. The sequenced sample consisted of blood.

The CDR3 loop is CASSIDDRVPPQHF. CDR3 nucleotides: TGTGCCAGTAGTATAGATGACAGGGTTCCGCCCCAGCATTTT. V is TRBV19 and J is TRBJ1-5; 7 bases agree with TRBD1. Germline assignment: CDR1 LNHDA and CDR2 SQIVND (reference sequence). The CDR3 sequence is 14 residues long. V dropped 0 bases and J dropped 9; count of bases not matched to a gene: 5.